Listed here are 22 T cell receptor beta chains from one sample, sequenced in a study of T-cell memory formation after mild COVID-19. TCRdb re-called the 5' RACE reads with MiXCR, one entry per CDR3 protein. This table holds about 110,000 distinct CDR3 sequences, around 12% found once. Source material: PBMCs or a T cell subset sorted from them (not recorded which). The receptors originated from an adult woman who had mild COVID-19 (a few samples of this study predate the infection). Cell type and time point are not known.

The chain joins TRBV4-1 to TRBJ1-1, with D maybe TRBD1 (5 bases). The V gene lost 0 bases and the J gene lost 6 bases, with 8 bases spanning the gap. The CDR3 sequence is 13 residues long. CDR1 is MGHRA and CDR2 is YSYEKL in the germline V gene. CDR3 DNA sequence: TGCGCCAGCAGCCAAGATCGGGGCTCTGAAGCTTTCTTT. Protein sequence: CASSQDRGSEAFF.

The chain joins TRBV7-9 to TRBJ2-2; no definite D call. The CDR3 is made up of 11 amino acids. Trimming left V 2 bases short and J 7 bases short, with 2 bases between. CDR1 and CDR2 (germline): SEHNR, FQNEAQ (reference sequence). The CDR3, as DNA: TGTGCCAGCAGCTTAAACGGGGAGCTGTTTTTT. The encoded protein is CASSLNGELFF.

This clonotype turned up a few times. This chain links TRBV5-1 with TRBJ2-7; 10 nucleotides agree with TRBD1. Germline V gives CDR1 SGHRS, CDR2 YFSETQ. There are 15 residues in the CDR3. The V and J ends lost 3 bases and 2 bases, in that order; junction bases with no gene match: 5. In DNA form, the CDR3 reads TGCGCCAGCAGCTCCGGGACAGGGGAGACCTACGAGCAGTACTTC. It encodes CASSSGTGETYEQYF. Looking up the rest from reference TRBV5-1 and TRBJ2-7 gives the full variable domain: KAGVTQTPRYLIKTRGQQVTLSCSPISGHRSVSWYQQTPGQGLQFLFEYFSETQRNKGNFPGRFSGRQFSNSRSEMNVSTLELGDSALYLCASSSGTGETYEQYFGPGTRLTVT.

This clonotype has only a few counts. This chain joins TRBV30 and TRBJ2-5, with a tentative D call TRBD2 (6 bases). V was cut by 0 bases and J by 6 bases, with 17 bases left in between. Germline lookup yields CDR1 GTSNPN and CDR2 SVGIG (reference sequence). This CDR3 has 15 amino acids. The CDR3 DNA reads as TGTGCCTGGAGTGTACTTTGGCAGGAGGGGAAGACCCAGTACTTC. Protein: CAWSVLWQEGKTQYF.

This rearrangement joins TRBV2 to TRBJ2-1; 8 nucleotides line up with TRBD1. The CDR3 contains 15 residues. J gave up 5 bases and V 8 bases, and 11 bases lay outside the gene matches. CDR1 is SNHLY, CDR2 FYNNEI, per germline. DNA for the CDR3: TGTGCCAGCTGGGTGTCGGACAGGGAAGACAATGAGCAGTTCTTC. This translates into CASWVSDREDNEQFF.

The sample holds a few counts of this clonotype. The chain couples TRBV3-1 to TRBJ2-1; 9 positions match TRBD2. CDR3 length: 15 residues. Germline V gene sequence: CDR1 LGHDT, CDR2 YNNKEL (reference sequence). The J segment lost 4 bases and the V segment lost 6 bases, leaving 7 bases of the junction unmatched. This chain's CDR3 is CASSQPSGTYNEQFF. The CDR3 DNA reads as TGTGCCAGCAGTCAGCCTAGCGGGACATACAATGAGCAGTTCTTC.

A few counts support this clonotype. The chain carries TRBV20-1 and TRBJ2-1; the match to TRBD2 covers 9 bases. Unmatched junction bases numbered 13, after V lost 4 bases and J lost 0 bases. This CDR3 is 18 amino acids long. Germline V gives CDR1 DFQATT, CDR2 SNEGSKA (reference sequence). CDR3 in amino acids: CSATPGLAVTSSYNEQFF. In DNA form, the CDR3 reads TGCAGTGCTACCCCGGGACTAGCCGTTACCAGCTCCTACAATGAGCAGTTCTTC.

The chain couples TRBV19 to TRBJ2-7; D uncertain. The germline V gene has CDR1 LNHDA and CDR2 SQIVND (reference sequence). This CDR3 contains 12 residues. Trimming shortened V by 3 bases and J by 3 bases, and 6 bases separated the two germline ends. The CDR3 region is CASSIKGYEQYF. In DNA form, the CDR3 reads TGTGCCAGTAGTATTAAAGGCTACGAGCAGTACTTC.

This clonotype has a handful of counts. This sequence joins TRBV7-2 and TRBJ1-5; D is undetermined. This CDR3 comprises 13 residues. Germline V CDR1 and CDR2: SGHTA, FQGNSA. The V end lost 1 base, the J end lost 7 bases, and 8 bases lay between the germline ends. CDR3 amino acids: CASSLGMWQPQHF. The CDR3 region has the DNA TGTGCCAGCAGCTTAGGGATGTGGCAGCCCCAGCATTTT.

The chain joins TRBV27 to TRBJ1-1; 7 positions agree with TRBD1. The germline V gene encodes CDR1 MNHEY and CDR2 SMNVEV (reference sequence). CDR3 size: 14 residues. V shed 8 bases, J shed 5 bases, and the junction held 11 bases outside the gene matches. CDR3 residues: CASGRTGVWTEAFF. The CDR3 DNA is TGTGCCAGCGGACGCACAGGGGTTTGGACTGAAGCTTTCTTT.

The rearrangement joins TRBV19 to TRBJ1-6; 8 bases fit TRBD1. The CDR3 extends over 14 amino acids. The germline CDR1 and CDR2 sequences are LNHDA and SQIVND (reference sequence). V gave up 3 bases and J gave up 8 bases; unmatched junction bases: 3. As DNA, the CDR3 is TGTGCCAGTAGTATTCAGGGGGCTCATTCACCCCTCCACTTT. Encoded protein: CASSIQGAHSPLHF.

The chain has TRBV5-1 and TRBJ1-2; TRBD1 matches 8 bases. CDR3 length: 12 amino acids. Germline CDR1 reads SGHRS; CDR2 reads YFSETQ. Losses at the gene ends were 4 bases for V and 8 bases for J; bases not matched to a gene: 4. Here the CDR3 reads CASSMDRDGYTF. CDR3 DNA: TGCGCCAGCAGCATGGACAGGGACGGCTACACCTTC.

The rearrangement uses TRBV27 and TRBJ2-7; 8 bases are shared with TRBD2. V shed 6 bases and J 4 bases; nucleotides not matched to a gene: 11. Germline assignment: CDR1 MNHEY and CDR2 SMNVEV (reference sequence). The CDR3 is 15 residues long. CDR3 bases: TGTGCCAGCAGCCCCTCGGGCGGGGGGTGGTACGAGCAGTACTTC. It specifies CASSPSGGGWYEQYF.

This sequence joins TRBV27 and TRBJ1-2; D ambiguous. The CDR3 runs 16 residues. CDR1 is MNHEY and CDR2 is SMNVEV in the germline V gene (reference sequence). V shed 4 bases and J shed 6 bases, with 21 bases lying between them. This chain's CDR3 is CASSSLLGSPSHGYTF. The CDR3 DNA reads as TGTGCCAGCAGTTCCCTCTTGGGCAGCCCGTCGCATGGCTACACCTTC.

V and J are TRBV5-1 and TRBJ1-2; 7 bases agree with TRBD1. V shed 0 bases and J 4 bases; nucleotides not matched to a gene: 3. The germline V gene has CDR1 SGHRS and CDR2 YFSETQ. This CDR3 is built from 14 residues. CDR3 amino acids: CASSLEGGLYGYTF. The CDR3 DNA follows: TGCGCCAGCAGCTTGGAAGGGGGCCTCTATGGCTACACCTTC.

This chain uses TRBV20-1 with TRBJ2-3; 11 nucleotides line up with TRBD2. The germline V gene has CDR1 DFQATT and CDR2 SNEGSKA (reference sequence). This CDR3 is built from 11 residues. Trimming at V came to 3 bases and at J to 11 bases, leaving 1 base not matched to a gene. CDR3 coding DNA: TGCAGTGCTAGGGGACTAGCGGTGCAGTATTTT. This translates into CSARGLAVQYF.

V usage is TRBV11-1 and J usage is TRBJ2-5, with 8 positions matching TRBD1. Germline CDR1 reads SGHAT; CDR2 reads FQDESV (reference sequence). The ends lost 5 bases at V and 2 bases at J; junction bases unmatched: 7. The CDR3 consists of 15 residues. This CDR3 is CASSRSGTGQETQYF. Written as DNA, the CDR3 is TGTGCCAGCAGCCGTTCCGGGACAGGACAAGAGACCCAGTACTTC.

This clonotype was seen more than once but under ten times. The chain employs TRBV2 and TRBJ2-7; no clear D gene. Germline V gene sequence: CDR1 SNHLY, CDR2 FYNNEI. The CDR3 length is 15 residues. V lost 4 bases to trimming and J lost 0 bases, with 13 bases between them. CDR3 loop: CASSAWAESSYEQYF. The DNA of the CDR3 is TGTGCCAGCAGTGCATGGGCGGAAAGCTCCTACGAGCAGTACTTC.

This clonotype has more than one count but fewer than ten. CDR3 coding DNA: TGTGCCAGCAGCCCTCCGGACAGGGTCACCGGGGAGCTGTTTTTT. It translates to CASSPPDRVTGELFF. The chain has TRBV12-3 or TRBV12-4 and TRBJ2-2, with 8 bases matching TRBD1. V was pared by 6 bases and J by 4 bases, with 7 bases of the junction left unmatched. This CDR3 has 15 residues.

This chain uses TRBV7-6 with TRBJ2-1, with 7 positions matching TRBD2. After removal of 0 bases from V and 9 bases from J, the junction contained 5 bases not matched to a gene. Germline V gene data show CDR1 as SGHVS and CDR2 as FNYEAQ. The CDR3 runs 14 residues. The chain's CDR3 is CASSLASLASEQFF. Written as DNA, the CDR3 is TGTGCCAGCAGCTTAGCCTCACTAGCGAGTGAGCAGTTCTTC.

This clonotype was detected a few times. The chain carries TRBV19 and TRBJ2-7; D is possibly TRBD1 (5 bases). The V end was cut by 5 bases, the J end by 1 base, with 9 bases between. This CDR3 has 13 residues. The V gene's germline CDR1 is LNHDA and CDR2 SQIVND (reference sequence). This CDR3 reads CASSVQGSYEQYF. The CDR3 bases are TGTGCCAGTAGTGTTCAGGGTTCCTACGAGCAGTACTTC.

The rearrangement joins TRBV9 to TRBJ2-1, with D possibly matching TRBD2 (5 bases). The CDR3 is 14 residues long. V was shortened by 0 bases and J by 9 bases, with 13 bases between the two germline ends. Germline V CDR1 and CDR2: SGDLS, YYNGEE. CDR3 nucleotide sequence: TGTGCCAGCAGCGTAGAGGGAGTTGGGAGTGAGCAGTTCTTC. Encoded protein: CASSVEGVGSEQFF.